These 11 T cell receptor beta chains came from one sample sequenced in a study of blood T cell repertoires in COVID-19. Sequencing used immunoSEQ multiplex PCR; TCRdb keeps in-frame clones, though not all of them. Among a few hundred thousand clones listed, about 87% were seen once. Material for sequencing was PBMCs or T cells enriched from blood (not recorded which). These receptors all stem from a young man who had recovered from COVID-19.

The chain is built from TRBV9 and TRBJ1-1, with D tentatively TRBD1 (5 bases). Germline lookup yields CDR1 SGDLS and CDR2 YYNGEE. The CDR3 is 12 residues long. Between the trimmed V and J ends, which lost 0 bases and 12 bases, there was a span of 12 bases. The CDR3 loop reads CASSVEGKAPFF. CDR3 coding DNA: TGTGCCAGCAGCGTAGAGGGGAAAGCTCCTTTCTTT. The whole variable domain, filled in from reference TRBV9 and TRBJ1-1, reads DSGVTQTPKHLITATGQRVTLRCSPRSGDLSVYWYQQSLDQGLQFLIQYYNGEERAKGNILERFSAQQFPDLHSELNLSSLELGDSALYFCASSVEGKAPFFGQGTRLTVV.

This clone was observed a single time. The chain combines TRBV18 with TRBJ1-1; 8 bases agree with TRBD1. Trimming at V came to 6 bases and at J to 3 bases, leaving 3 bases not matched to a gene. This CDR3 is built from 13 residues. Germline lookup yields CDR1 KGHSH and CDR2 LQKENI. CDR3 residues: CASSQTGDTEAFF. In nucleotides, the CDR3 is TGTGCCAGCTCGCAGACAGGGGACACTGAAGCTTTCTTT.

V is TRBV11-3 and J is TRBJ2-7, with 8 positions matching TRBD2. J lost 0 bases, V lost 5 bases, and 9 bases had no gene match. Germline values: CDR1 SGHNT, CDR2 YENEEA. The CDR3 extends over 16 amino acids. Here the CDR3 reads CASSPGGGTASYEQYF. In DNA form, the CDR3 reads TGTGCCAGCAGCCCCGGGGGGGGGACCGCCTCCTACGAGCAGTACTTC.

J is TRBJ2-1 and V is TRBV7-9; maybe TRBD2 (7 bases). The V end lost 4 bases, the J end lost 4 bases, and 17 bases lay between the germline ends. CDR1 is SEHNR and CDR2 is FQNEAQ in the germline V gene (reference sequence). The CDR3 contains 16 residues. The CDR3 protein is CASSSPGGGHYNEQFF. The CDR3 DNA sequence: TGTGCCAGCAGCTCCCCGGGCGGGGGCCATTACAATGAGCAGTTCTTC. The whole variable domain, remainder taken from reference TRBV7-9 and TRBJ2-1, is DTGVSQNPRHKITKRGQNVTFRCDPISEHNRLYWYRQTLGQGPEFLTYFQNEAQLEKSRLLSDRFSAERPKGSFSTLEIQRTEQGDSAMYLCASSSPGGGHYNEQFFGPGTRLTVL.

The rearrangement uses TRBV3-1 (or the pseudogene TRBV3-2) and TRBJ2-5, with a possible D match to TRBD2 (5 bases). The V and J ends lost 0 bases and 5 bases respectively, with 13 bases between them. Germline values: CDR1 LGHDT, CDR2 YNNKEL (reference sequence). This CDR3 comprises 15 residues. The CDR3: CASSQDRASWETQYF. CDR3 nucleotide sequence: TGTGCCAGCAGCCAAGATAGGGCTAGCTGGGAGACCCAGTACTTC.

This clone was observed a handful of times. J is TRBJ2-2 and V is TRBV7-8; D possibly corresponds to TRBD2 (7 bases). CDR3 length: 17 residues. Trimming removed 7 bases from V and 0 bases from J, with 18 bases in between. The germline CDR1 and CDR2 sequences are SGHVS and FQNEAQ. The CDR3 nucleotides read TGTGCCAGCATTGAAAAGAGGGGGGGTCCGAACACCGGGGAGCTGTTTTTT. Translated: CASIEKRGGPNTGELFF.

A few counts support this clone. The chain combines TRBV6-1 with TRBJ1-1; no definite D call. Looked up from germline, CDR1 is MNHNS and CDR2 is SASEGT. The CDR3 has 11 residues. Between the trimmed V and J ends, which lost 0 bases and 10 bases, there was a span of 6 bases. CDR3 coding DNA: TGTGCCAGCAGTGAAGCGCAGCGAGCTTTCTTT. Translated, it gives CASSEAQRAFF.

The chain carries TRBV2 and TRBJ1-6; 7 nucleotides match TRBD1. Germline CDR1 SNHLY, CDR2 FYNNEI. V trimming: 4 bases; J trimming: 6 bases; junction bases outside the gene matches: 6. This CDR3 region has 15 residues. The CDR3 sequence is CASSGKGASNSPLHF. As DNA, the CDR3 is TGTGCCAGCAGTGGCAAGGGGGCGTCTAATTCACCCCTCCACTTT.

The V gene is TRBV12-3 or TRBV12-4, the J gene TRBJ1-2; TRBD1 matches 7 bases. The CDR3 extends over 13 amino acids. Germline trimming cut 3 bases from V and 6 bases from J; bases unmatched to any gene: 4. The CDR3 loop is CASSFPGGDGYTF. The CDR3 DNA is TGTGCCAGCAGTTTTCCAGGGGGTGATGGCTACACCTTC.

This chain connects TRBV6-5 to TRBJ1-1; D is perhaps TRBD1 (6 bases). Germline-derived CDR1 and CDR2 are MNHEY and SVGAGI. V was cut by 5 bases and J by 8 bases, with 15 bases left in between. The CDR3 length is 13 residues. CDR3 in amino acids: CASSIRQVIEAFF. For the CDR3, the DNA is TGTGCCAGCAGTATAAGACAGGTTATCGAAGCTTTCTTT.

The chain has TRBV5-1 and TRBJ1-4, with D possibly being TRBD1 (5 bases). Looked up from germline, CDR1 is SGHRS and CDR2 is YFSETQ. The CDR3 extends over 15 amino acids. V lost 4 bases and J lost 4, with 14 bases in between. The CDR3 here is CASSPPGGYNEKLFF. As DNA, the CDR3 is TGCGCCAGCAGCCCGCCCGGGGGGTATAATGAAAAACTGTTTTTT.